Included here is one T cell receptor (beta chain) sequence, with context. These data belong to a study of breast tumors, draining lymph nodes, adjacent tissues. TCRdb re-derived calls from the multiplex PCR reads in MiXCR, one entry per CDR3 protein. The sample has more than 80,000 distinct CDR3 sequences; more than 25% are singletons. Breast cancer patients provided tissue from their axillary draining lymph nodes. The CDR3 is made up of 17 amino acids. The ends lost 0 bases at V and 5 bases at J; junction bases unmatched: 12. Germline-derived CDR1 and CDR2 are DFQATT and SNEGSKA (reference sequence).

The genes are TRBV20-1 and TRBJ1-5; 8 bases align to TRBD1. The sequence was obtained from a female donor with breast cancer. Some clones in this sample may be carry-over from other donors' samples. Input material: axillary lymph node tissue. The CDR3 sequence is CSARDARRTGRDQPQHF. CDR3 sequence (DNA): TGCAGTGCTAGAGATGCTCGGAGGACAGGGCGGGATCAGCCCCAGCATTTT.